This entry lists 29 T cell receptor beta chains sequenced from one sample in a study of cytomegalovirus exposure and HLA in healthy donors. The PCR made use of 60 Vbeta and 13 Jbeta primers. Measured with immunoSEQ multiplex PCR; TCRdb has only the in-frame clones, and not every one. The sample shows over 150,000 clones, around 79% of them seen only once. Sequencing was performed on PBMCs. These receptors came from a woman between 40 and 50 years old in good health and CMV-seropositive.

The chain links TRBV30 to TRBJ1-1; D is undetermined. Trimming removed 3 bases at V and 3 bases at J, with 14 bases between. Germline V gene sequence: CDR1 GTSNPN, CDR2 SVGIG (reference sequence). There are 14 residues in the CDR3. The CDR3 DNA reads TGTGCCTGGAGCCAAATAGGTCGGGACACTGAAGCTTTCTTT. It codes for CAWSQIGRDTEAFF.

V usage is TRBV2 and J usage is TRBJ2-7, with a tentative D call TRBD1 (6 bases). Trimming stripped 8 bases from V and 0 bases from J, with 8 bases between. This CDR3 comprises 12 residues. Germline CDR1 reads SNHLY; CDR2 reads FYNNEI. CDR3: CASAGVSYEQYF. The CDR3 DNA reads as TGTGCCAGCGCAGGGGTCTCCTACGAGCAGTACTTC.

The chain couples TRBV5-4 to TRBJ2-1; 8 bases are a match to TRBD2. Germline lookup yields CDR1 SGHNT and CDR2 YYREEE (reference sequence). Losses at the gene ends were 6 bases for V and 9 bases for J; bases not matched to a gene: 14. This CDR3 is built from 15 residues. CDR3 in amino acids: CASTSPGLDDVEQFF. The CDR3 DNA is TGTGCCAGCACCTCTCCGGGACTAGACGATGTTGAGCAGTTCTTC.

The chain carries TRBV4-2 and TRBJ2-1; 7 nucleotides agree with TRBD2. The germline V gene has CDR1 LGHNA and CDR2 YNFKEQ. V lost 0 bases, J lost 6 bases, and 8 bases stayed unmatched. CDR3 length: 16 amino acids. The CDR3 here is CASSQDWAGVANEQFF. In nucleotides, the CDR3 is TGTGCCAGCAGCCAAGATTGGGCGGGAGTGGCCAATGAGCAGTTCTTC.

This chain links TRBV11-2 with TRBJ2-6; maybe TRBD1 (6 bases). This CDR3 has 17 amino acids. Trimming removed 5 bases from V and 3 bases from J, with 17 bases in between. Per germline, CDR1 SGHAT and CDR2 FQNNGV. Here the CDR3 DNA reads TGTGCCAGCAGCCCCTTATTTGGGGGCTATGGGGCCAACGTCCTGACTTTC. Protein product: CASSPLFGGYGANVLTF.

This CDR3 is CASGLGDHTGELFF. CDR3 coding DNA: TGTGCTAGTGGATTAGGGGATCACACCGGGGAGCTGTTTTTT. The chain recombines TRBV12-5 with TRBJ2-2, with D possibly TRBD1 on 5 matching bases. The CDR3 spans 14 residues. From germline, CDR1 is LGHNT and CDR2 FRNRAP. V gave up 6 bases and J gave up 3 bases, with 11 bases separating them.

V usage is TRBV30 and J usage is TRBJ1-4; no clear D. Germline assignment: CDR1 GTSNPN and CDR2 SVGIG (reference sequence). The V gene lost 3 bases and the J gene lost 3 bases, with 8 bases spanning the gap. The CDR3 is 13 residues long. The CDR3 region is CAWRRGSNEKLFF. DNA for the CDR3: TGTGCCTGGAGACGAGGATCTAATGAAAAACTGTTTTTT. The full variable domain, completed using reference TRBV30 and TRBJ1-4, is SQTIHQWPATLVQPVGSPLSLECTVEGTSNPNLYWYRQAAGRGLQLLFYSVGIGQISSEVPQNLSASRPQDRQFILSSKKLLLSDSGFYLCAWRRGSNEKLFFGSGTQLSVL.

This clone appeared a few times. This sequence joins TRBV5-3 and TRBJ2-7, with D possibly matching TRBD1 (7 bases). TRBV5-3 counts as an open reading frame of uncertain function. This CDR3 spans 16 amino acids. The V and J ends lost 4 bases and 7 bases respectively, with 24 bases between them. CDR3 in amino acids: CARSPRGRLVGKEQYF. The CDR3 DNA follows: TGTGCCAGAAGCCCCAGGGGGAGGCTAGTCGGGAAGGAGCAGTACTTC.

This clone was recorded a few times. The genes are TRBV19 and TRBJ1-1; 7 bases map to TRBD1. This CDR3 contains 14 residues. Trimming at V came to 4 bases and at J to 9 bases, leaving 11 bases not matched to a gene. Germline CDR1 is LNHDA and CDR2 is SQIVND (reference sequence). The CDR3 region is CASSTHEQGPKAFF. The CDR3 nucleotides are TGTGCCAGTAGTACCCACGAACAGGGGCCAAAAGCTTTCTTT. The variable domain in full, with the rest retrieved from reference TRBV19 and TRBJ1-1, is DGGITQSPKYLFRKEGQNVTLSCEQNLNHDAMYWYRQDPGQGLRLIYYSQIVNDFQKGDIAEGYSVSREKKESFPLTVTSAQKNPTAFYLCASSTHEQGPKAFFGQGTRLTVV.

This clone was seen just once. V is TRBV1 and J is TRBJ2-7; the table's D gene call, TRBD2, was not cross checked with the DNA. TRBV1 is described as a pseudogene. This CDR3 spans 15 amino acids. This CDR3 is CTSSQAAYPSDEQYF. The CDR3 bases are TGCACCAGCAGCCAAGCGGCTTACCCAAGCGACGAGCAGTACTTC.

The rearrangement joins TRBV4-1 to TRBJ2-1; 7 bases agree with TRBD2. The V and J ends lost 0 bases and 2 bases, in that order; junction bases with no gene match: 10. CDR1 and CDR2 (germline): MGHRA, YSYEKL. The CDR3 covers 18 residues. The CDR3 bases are TGCGCCAGCAGCCAAGAGACGGCGAGGACTAGAACCTACAATGAGCAGTTCTTC. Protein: CASSQETARTRTYNEQFF.

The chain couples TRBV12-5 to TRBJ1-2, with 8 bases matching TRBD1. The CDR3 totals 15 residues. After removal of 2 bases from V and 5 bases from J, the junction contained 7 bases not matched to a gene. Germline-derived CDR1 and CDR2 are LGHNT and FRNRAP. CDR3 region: CASGLMGTGIYGYTF. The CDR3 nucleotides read TGTGCTAGTGGTTTGATGGGGACAGGCATTTATGGCTACACCTTC.

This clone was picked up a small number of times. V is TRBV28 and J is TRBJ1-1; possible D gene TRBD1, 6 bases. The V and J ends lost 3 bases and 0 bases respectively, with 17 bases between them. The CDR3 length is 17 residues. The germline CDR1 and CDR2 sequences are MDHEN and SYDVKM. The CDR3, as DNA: TGTGCCAGCAGTTTGACAGGTTACGAAACCATGAACACTGAAGCTTTCTTT. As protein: CASSLTGYETMNTEAFF.

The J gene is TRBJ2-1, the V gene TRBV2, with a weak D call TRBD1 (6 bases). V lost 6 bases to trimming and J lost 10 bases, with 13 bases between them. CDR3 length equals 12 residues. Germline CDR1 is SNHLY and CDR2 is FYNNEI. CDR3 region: CASSATRGEQFF. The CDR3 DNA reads TGTGCCAGCAGCGCAACTAGGGGGGAGCAGTTCTTC.

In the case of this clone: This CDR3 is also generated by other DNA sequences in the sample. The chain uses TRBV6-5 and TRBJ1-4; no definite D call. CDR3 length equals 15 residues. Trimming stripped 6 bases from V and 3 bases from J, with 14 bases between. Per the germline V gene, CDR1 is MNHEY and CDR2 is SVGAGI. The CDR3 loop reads CASRADTSANEKLFF. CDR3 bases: TGTGCCAGCAGGGCTGACACCTCAGCTAATGAAAAACTGTTTTTT.

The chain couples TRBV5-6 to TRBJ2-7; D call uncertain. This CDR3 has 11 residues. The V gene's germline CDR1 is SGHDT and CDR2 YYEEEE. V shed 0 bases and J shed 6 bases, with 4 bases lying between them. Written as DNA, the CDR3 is TGTGCCAGCAGCTTGGGGCCCGAGCAGTACTTC. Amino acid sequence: CASSLGPEQYF.

CDR3 sequence reads: CASSLFGQGGGYTF. The CDR3 DNA is TGTGCCAGCAGTTTATTCGGACAGGGGGGTGGCTACACCTTC. This chain uses TRBV28 with TRBJ1-2; 10 bases line up with TRBD1. The trim removed 1 base at V and 7 bases at J, leaving 3 bases unmatched. The CDR3 runs 14 residues. Germline V CDR1 and CDR2: MDHEN, SYDVKM.

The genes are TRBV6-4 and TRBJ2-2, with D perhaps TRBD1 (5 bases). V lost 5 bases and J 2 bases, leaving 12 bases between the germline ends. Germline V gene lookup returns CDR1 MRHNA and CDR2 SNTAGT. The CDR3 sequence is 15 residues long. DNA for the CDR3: TGTGCCAGCAGTCCCGACAGAGCTAACACCGGGGAGCTGTTTTTT. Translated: CASSPDRANTGELFF.

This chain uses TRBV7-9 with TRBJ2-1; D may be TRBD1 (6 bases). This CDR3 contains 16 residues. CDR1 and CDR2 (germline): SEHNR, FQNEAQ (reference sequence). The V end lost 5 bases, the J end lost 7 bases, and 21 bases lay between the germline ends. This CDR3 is CASSPEGNRVKNEQFF. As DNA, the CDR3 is TGTGCCAGCAGCCCCGAGGGGAACAGGGTTAAAAATGAGCAGTTCTTC.

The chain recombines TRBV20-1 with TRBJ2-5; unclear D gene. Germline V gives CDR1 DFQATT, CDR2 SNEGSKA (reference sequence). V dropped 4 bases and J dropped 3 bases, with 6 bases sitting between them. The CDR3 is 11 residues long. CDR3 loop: CSANRKETQYF. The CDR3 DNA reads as TGCAGTGCTAACAGAAAAGAGACCCAGTACTTC.

In nucleotides, the CDR3 is TGCGCCAGCAGCCCGGACGGGGGGCAATATCAGCCCCAGCATTTT. Amino acid sequence: CASSPDGGQYQPQHF. V and J are TRBV5-1 and TRBJ1-5; the D gene is possibly TRBD1 (6 bases). Per germline, CDR1 SGHRS and CDR2 YFSETQ. V lost 4 bases and J lost 5, with 16 bases in between. This CDR3 region has 15 residues.

CDR3 sequence (DNA): TGTGCCAGCCGAAGGCAGGGGGCAAGGGATACTGAAGCTTTCTTT. Translated, it gives CASRRQGARDTEAFF. The rearrangement links TRBV6-5 to TRBJ1-1; 8 bases match TRBD1. Germline CDR1 MNHEY, CDR2 SVGAGI. The CDR3 sequence is 15 residues long. Trimming at V came to 8 bases and at J to 5 bases, leaving 13 bases not matched to a gene.

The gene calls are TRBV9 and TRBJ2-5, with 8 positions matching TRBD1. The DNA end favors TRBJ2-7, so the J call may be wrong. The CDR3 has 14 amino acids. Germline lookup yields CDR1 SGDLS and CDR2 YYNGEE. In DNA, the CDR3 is TGTGCCAGCAGCGTAGCACAGGGGGCCTACGAGCAGTACTTC. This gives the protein CASSVAQGAYEQYF.

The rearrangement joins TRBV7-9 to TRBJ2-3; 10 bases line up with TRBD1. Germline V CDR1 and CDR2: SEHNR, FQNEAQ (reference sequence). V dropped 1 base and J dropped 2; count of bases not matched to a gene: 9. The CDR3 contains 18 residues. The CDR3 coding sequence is TGTGCCAGCAGCTTAGGAGGGACAGGGGATTTTCTCACAGATACGCAGTATTTT. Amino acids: CASSLGGTGDFLTDTQYF.

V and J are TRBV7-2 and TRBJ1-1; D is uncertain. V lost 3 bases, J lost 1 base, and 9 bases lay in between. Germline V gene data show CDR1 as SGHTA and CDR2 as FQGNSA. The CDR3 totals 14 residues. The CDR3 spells CASSFSAGNTEAFF. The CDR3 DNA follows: TGTGCCAGCAGCTTCTCGGCGGGGAACACTGAAGCTTTCTTT.

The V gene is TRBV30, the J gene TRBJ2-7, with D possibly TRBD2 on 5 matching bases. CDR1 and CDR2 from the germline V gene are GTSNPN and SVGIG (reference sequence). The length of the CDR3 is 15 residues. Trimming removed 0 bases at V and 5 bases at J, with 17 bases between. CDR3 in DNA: TGTGCCTGGAGTGTACTAGTGGCGGCGGAGGACGAGCAGTACTTC. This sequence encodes CAWSVLVAAEDEQYF.

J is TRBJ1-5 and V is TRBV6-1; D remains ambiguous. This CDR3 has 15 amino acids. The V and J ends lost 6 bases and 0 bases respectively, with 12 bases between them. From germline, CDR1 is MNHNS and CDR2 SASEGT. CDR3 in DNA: TGTGCCAGCAGATCCGAACCCTATAGCAATCAGCCCCAGCATTTT. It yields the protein CASRSEPYSNQPQHF.

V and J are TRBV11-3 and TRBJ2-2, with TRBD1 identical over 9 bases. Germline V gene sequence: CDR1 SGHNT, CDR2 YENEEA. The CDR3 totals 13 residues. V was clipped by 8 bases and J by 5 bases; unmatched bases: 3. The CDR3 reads CASGDRATGELFF. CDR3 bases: TGTGCCAGCGGGGACAGGGCAACCGGGGAGCTGTTTTTT.

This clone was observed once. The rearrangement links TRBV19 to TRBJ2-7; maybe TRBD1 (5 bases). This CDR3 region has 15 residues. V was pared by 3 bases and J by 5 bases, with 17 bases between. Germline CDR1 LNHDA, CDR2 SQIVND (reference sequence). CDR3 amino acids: CASSIPGRARHEQYF. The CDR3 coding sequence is TGTGCCAGTAGTATCCCCGGCAGGGCCCGTCACGAGCAGTACTTC.